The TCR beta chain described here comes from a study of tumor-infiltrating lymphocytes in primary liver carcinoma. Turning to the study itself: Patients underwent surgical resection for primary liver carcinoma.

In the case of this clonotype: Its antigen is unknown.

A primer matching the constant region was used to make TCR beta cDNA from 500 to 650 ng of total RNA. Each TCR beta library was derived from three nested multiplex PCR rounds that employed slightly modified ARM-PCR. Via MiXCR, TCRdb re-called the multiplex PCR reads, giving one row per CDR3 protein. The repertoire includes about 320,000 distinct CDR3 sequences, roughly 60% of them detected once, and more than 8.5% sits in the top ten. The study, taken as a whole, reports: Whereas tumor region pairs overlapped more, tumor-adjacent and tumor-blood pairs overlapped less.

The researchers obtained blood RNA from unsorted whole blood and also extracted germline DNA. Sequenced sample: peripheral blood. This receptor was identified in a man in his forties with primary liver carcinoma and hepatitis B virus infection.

The CDR3 bases are TGTGCCTGGAGTGTCGGTGGGACTGCCTCCTACGAGCAGTACTTC. Its translation is CAWSVGGTASYEQYF. The chain carries TRBV30 and TRBJ2-7; D is perhaps TRBD2 (6 bases). V was cut by 0 bases and J by 0 bases, with 12 bases left in between. This CDR3 is 15 amino acids long. CDR1 and CDR2 from the germline V gene are GTSNPN and SVGIG (reference sequence).